This T cell receptor beta chain is from a study of technical replicates of blood from several donors listed by TCRdb under 2017. V loses 0 bases of germline sequence and J loses 6 bases, and the interval between the two ends is 12 bases. The CDR3 covers 14 residues, taking in both the cysteine and the phenylalanine. Left in the record is the CDR3 DNA by itself, 42 bases read in frame from the first base. Based on the germline V gene, the CDR1 and CDR2 sequences are SGHDT and YYEEEE. To prepare the library, the immunoSEQ multiplex PCR assay was applied. This immuneACCESS table, as held by TCRdb, lists in-frame sequences with V and J called but not all clones. Of the missing ones, under half trace to an unresolved V gene in checked studies; the others have no known cause. The sample table lists tens of thousands of clones, approximately 94% of them with a count of one. The ten largest account for 0.25% of the sample.

About this clone itself: Its antigen specificity is not known. No much larger clone exists at a distance of one base, and base qualities are not known.

The receptor chain draws on TRBV5-6 and TRBJ1-1, and perhaps TRBD1 as D gene, on 6 matching bases. The sequencing sample was made of T cells isolated from PBMCs. This receptor was identified in a human donor in good health. The CDR3 is CASSLDREFPEAFF. The nucleotide sequence is TGTGCCAGCAGCTTGGACAGGGAGTTTCCTGAAGCTTTCTTT. The full variable domain, with segments outside the CDR3 supplied by the reference TRBV5-6 and TRBJ1-1 proteins, appears as DAGVTQSPTHLIKTRGQQVTLRCSPKSGHDTVSWYQQALGQGPQFIFQYYEEEERQRGNFPDRFSGHQFPNYSSELNVNALLLGDSALYLCASSLDREFPEAFFGQGTRLTVV.